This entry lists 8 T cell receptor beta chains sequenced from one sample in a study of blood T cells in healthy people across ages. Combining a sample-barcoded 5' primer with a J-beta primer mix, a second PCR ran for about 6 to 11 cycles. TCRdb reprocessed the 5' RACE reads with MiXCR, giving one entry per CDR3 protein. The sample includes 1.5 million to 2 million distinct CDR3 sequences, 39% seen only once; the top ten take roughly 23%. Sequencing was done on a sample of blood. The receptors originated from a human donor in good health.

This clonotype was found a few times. The CDR3 spells CASRVGQPTKQYF. CDR3 bases: TGTGCCAGCAGAGTGGGACAGCCTACGAAGCAGTACTTC. The rearrangement links TRBV6-5 to TRBJ2-7; 7 positions agree with TRBD1. Germline V gene sequence: CDR1 MNHEY, CDR2 SVGAGI. The junction had 10 bases not matched to a gene; V was cut back by 6 bases and J by 8 bases. The CDR3 has 13 residues.

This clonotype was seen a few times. The CDR3 DNA reads as TGCGCCAGCAGCCCACAGGGTAGTCTCTACGAGCAGTACTTC. Translated, it gives CASSPQGSLYEQYF. V and J are TRBV5-1 and TRBJ2-7; a weak D match, TRBD1 (6 bases). There are 14 residues in the CDR3. Germline loops: CDR1 SGHRS, CDR2 YFSETQ. V lost 4 bases and J 3 bases, leaving 14 bases between the germline ends.

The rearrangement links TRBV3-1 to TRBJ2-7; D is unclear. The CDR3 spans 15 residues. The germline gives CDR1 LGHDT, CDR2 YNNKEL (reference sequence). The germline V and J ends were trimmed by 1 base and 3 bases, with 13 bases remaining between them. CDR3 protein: CASSQVDGRYYEQYF. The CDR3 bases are TGTGCCAGCAGCCAAGTCGACGGACGTTACTACGAGCAGTACTTC.

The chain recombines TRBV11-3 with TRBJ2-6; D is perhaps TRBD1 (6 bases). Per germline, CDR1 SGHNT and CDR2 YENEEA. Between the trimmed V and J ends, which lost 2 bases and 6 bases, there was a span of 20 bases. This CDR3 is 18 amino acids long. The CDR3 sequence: CASSLYPLGQQEANVLTF. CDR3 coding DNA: TGTGCCAGCAGCTTATACCCCCTCGGACAGCAGGAGGCCAACGTCCTGACTTTC.

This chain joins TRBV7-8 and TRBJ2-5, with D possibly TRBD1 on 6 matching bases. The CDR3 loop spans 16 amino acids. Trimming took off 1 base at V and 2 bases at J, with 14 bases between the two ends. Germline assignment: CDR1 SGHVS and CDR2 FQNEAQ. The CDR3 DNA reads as TGTGCCAGCAGCTTAGAGCCGACAGGAATTCAAGAGACCCAGTACTTC. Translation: CASSLEPTGIQETQYF.

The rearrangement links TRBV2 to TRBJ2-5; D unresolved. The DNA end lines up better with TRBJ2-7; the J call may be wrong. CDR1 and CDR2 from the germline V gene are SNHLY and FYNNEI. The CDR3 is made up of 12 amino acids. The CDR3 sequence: CASGVTDYEQYF. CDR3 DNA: TGTGCCAGCGGTGTGACGGATTACGAGCAGTACTTC.

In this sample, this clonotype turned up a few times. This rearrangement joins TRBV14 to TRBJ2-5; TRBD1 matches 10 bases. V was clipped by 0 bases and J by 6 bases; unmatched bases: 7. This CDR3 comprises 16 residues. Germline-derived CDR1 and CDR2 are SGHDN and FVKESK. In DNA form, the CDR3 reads TGTGCCAGCAGCCAAGAAGGGACAGGGGCTTACAAGACCCAGTACTTC. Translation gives CASSQEGTGAYKTQYF.

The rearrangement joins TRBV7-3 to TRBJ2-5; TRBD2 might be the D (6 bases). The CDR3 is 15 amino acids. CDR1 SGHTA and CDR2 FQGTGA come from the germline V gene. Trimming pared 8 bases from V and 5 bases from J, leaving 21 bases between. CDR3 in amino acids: CASLKMGEVGETQYF. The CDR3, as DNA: TGTGCCAGCCTCAAAATGGGGGAGGTAGGGGAGACCCAGTACTTC. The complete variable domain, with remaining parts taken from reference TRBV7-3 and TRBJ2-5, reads GAGVSQTPSNKVTEKGKYVELRCDPISGHTALYWYRQSLGQGPEFLIYFQGTGAADDSGLPNDRFFAVRPEGSVSTLKIQRTERGDSAVYLCASLKMGEVGETQYFGPGTRLLVL.